The rows below give T cell receptor beta chains drawn from one sample of a study of T cell responses to AZD1222 COVID-19 vaccine. Generated by immunoSEQ multiplex PCR, the TCRdb table keeps only in-frame clones and is missing some. The table has about 82,000 clones, 75% to 90% seen once; the top ten hold 5% to 6%. Sequenced material: peripheral blood, taken on day 0 of AZD1222 vaccination. Receptor source: an adult in good health. Both conserved end residues are part of each CDR3. The D gene is left open where the match is weak. Clone size appears in some rows only: once, few, many, or a class for an expanded clone.

J: TRBJ1-2
V: TRBV30
D: .
size: .
CDR3: CAWNRQGMNYGYTF
DNA: TGTGCCTGGAACCGACAAGGGATGAACTATGGCTACACCTTC

J: TRBJ1-2
V: TRBV3-1/TRBV3-2
D: .
size: .
CDR3: CASSHLGPTGGYTF
DNA: TGTGCCAGCAGCCACTTAGGGCCTACTGGGGGCTACACCTTC

J: TRBJ2-1
V: TRBV5-8
D: .
size: .
CDR3: CASSHQYNEQFF
DNA: TGTGCCAGCAGCCATCAATACAATGAGCAGTTCTTC

J: TRBJ1-1
V: TRBV9
D: .
size: once
CDR3: CASSVGTYGTEAFF
DNA: TGTGCCAGCAGCGTTGGGACTTACGGCACTGAAGCTTTCTTT

J: TRBJ2-4
V: TRBV19
D: TRBD2
size: .
CDR3: CATTSGELAKNIQYF
DNA: TGTGCCACGACTAGCGGGGAATTGGCCAAAAACATTCAGTACTTC

J: TRBJ1-1
V: TRBV19
D: .
size: .
CDR3: CASSLRGPNTEAFF
DNA: TGTGCCAGTAGCTTAAGGGGCCCTAACACTGAAGCTTTCTTT

J: TRBJ1-6
V: TRBV6-2/TRBV6-3
D: .
size: .
CDR3: CASSGGSYNSPLHF
DNA: TGTGCCAGCAGTGGGGGTTCCTATAATTCACCCCTCCACTTT

J: TRBJ2-1
V: TRBV6-4
D: .
size: once
CDR3: CASSDGGVSHEQFF
DNA: TGTGCCAGCAGTGACGGAGGGGTCAGCCATGAGCAGTTCTTC

J: TRBJ1-2
V: TRBV3-1/TRBV3-2
D: TRBD1
size: .
CDR3: CASSQGTGNGYTF
DNA: TGTGCCAGCAGCCAAGGGACAGGGAATGGCTACACCTTC

J: TRBJ2-3
V: TRBV18
D: .
size: .
CDR3: CASITGGTDTQYF
DNA: TGTGCCAGCATCACCGGGGGTACAGATACGCAGTATTTT

J: TRBJ1-4
V: TRBV4-1
D: .
size: .
CDR3: CASSQGLGGVPSTNEKLFF
DNA: TGCGCCAGCAGCCAAGGTTTAGGAGGGGTTCCATCAACTAATGAAAAACTGTTTTTT

J: TRBJ1-6
V: TRBV5-1
D: .
size: .
CDR3: CASSRTLREDSPLHF
DNA: TGCGCCAGCAGCCGAACCCTCAGGGAAGATTCACCCCTCCACTTT

J: TRBJ1-1
V: TRBV7-9
D: .
size: .
CDR3: CASSFHGERIAEAFF
DNA: TGTGCCAGCAGCTTTCACGGGGAACGGATAGCTGAAGCTTTCTTT

J: TRBJ2-7
V: TRBV1
D: .
size: .
CDR3: CTSSQASNYEQYF
DNA: TGCACCAGCAGCCAAGCCTCGAACTACGAGCAGTACTTC

J: TRBJ1-2
V: TRBV7-8
D: .
size: .
CDR3: CASSPRWEALAYGYTF
DNA: TGTGCCAGCAGCCCCCGGTGGGAGGCCTTAGCCTATGGCTACACCTTC

J: TRBJ2-1
V: TRBV19
D: TRBD2
size: .
CDR3: CASSTGLAGINEQFF
DNA: TGTGCCAGTAGTACCGGACTAGCGGGGATTAATGAGCAGTTCTTC

J: TRBJ2-4
V: TRBV11-3
D: .
size: .
CDR3: CASSLLGAKNIQYF
DNA: TGTGCCAGCAGCTTATTGGGGGCCAAAAACATTCAGTACTTC

J: TRBJ2-1
V: TRBV7-6
D: TRBD2
size: .
CDR3: CASSLGGLAGWDEQFF
DNA: TGTGCCAGCAGCTTAGGTGGACTAGCGGGGTGGGATGAGCAGTTCTTC

J: TRBJ1-2
V: TRBV28
D: .
size: .
CDR3: CASSPLGKGGGYTF
DNA: TGTGCCAGCAGCCCCCTCGGGAAGGGGGGGGGCTACACCTTC

J: TRBJ1-5
V: TRBV4-1
D: TRBD1
size: .
CDR3: CASSQETGGGDQPQHF
DNA: TGCGCCAGCAGCCAAGAGACAGGGGGTGGGGATCAGCCCCAGCATTTT

J: TRBJ1-1
V: TRBV19
D: .
size: once
CDR3: CASSIGGGPNTEAFF
DNA: TGTGCCAGTAGTATTGGCGGGGGCCCTAACACTGAAGCTTTCTTT